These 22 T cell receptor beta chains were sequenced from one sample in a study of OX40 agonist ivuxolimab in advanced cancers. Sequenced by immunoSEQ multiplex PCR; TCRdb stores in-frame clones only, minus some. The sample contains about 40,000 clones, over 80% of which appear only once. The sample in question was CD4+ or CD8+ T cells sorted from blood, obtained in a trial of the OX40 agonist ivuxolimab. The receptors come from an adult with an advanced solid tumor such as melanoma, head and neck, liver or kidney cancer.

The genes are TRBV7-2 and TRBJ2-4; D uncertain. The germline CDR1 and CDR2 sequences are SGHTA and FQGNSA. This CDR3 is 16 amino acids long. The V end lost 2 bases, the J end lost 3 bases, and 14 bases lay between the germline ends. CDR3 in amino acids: CASSLWAVGGKNIQYF. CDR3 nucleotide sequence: TGTGCCAGCAGCTTATGGGCGGTGGGCGGCAAAAACATTCAGTACTTC.

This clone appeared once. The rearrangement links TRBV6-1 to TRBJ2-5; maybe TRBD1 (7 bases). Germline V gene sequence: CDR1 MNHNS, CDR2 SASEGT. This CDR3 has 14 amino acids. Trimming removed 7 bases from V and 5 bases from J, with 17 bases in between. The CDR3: CASIRGERGETQYF. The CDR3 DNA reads TGTGCCAGCATCAGGGGGGAAAGGGGGGAGACCCAGTACTTC.

CDR3 coding DNA: TGTGCCAGCAGCTTAGGGCAACAAGAGACCCAGTACTTC. This translates into CASSLGQQETQYF. J is TRBJ2-5 and V is TRBV7-8; D unclear. The germline gives CDR1 SGHVS, CDR2 FQNEAQ. The CDR3 sequence is 13 residues long. Deletions cut 1 base from V and 2 bases from J, with 5 bases between.

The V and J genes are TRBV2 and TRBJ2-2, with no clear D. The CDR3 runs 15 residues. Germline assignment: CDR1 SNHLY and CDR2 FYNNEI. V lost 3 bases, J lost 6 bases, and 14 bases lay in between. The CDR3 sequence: CASSDYVSSAGELFF. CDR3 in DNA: TGTGCCAGCAGTGATTATGTTAGTTCGGCCGGGGAGCTGTTTTTT.

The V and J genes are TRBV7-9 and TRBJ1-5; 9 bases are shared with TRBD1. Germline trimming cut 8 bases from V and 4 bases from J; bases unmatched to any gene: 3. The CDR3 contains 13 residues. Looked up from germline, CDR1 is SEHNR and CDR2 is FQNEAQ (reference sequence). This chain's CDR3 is CASAGQGNQPQHF. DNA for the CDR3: TGTGCCAGCGCGGGACAGGGAAATCAGCCCCAGCATTTT.

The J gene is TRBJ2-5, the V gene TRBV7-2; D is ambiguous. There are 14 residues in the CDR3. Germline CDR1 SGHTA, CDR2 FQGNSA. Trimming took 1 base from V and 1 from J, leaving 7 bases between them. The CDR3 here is CASSLGPSQETQYF. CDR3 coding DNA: TGTGCCAGCAGCTTAGGGCCATCCCAAGAGACCCAGTACTTC. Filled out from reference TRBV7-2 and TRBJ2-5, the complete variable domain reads GAGVSQSPSNKVTEKGKDVELRCDPISGHTALYWYRQSLGQGLEFLIYFQGNSAPDKSGLPSDRFSAERTGGSVSTLTIQRTQQEDSAVYLCASSLGPSQETQYFGPGTRLLVL.

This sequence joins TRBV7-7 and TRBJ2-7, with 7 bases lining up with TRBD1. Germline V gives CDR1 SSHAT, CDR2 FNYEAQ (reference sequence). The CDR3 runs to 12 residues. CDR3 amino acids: CARRGTAYEQYF. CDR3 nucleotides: TGTGCTAGGAGAGGGACAGCCTACGAGCAGTACTTC.

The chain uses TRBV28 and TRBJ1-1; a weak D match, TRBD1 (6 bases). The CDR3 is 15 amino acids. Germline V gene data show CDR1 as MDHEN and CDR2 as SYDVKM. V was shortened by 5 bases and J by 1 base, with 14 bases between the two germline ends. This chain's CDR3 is CASSPRRTANTEAFF. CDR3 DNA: TGTGCCAGCAGTCCCCGCAGGACAGCGAACACTGAAGCTTTCTTT.

The CDR3 DNA follows: TGTGCCAGCAGTCCTACACAGGGCAATGAGCAGTTCTTC. Amino acid sequence: CASSPTQGNEQFF. V and J are TRBV6-6 and TRBJ2-1, with D perhaps TRBD1 (6 bases). Trimming took 5 bases from V and 6 from J, leaving 11 bases between them. CDR1 MNHNY and CDR2 SVGAGI come from the germline V gene (reference sequence). This CDR3 is built from 13 residues.

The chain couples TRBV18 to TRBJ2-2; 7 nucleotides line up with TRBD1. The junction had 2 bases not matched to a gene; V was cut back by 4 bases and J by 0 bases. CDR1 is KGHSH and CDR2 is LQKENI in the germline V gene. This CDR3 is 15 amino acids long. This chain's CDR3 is CASSLGTANTGELFF. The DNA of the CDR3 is TGTGCCAGCTCACTCGGGACAGCGAACACCGGGGAGCTGTTTTTT.

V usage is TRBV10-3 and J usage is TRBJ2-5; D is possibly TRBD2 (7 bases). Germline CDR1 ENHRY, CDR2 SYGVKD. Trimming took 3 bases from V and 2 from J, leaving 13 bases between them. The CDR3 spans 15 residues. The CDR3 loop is CAISEWRGGQETQYF. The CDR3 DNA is TGTGCCATCAGTGAATGGAGGGGGGGACAAGAGACCCAGTACTTC.

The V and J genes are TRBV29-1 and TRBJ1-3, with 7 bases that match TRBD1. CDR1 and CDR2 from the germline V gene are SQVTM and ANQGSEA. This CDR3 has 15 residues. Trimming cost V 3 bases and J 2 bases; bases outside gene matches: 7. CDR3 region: CSVDGRGQAGNTIYF. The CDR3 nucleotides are TGCAGCGTTGATGGTAGGGGGCAAGCTGGAAACACCATATATTTT. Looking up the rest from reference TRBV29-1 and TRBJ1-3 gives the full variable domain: SAVISQKPSRDICQRGTSLTIQCQVDSQVTMMFWYRQQPGQSLTLIATANQGSEATYESGFVIDKFPISRPNLTFSTLTVSNMSPEDSSIYLCSVDGRGQAGNTIYFGEGSWLTVV.

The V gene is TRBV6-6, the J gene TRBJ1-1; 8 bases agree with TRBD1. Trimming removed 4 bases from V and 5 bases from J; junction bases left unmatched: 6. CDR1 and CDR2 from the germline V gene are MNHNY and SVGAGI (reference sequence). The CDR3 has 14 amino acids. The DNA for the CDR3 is TGTGCCAGCAGTTCGGGACAGGTTAGGACTGAAGCTTTCTTT. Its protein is CASSSGQVRTEAFF.

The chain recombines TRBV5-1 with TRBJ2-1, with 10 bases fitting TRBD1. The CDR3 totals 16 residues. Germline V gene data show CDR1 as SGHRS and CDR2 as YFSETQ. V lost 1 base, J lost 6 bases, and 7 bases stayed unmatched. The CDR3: CASSLMTGGPSNEQFF. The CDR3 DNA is TGCGCCAGCAGCTTGATGACAGGGGGCCCCTCCAATGAGCAGTTCTTC.

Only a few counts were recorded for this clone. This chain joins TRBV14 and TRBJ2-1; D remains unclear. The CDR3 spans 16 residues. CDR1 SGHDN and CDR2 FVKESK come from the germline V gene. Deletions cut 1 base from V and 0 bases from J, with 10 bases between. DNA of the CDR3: TGTGCCAGCAGCCAAGTTGGCGGCGTCTCCTACAATGAGCAGTTCTTC. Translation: CASSQVGGVSYNEQFF.

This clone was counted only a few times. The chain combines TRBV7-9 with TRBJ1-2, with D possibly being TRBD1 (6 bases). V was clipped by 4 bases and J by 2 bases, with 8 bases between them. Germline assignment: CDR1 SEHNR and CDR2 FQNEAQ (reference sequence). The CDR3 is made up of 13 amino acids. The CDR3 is CASSYTGNYGYTF. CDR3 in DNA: TGTGCCAGCAGCTACACAGGGAACTATGGCTACACCTTC. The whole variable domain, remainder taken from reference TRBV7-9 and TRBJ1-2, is DTGVSQNPRHKITKRGQNVTFRCDPISEHNRLYWYRQTLGQGPEFLTYFQNEAQLEKSRLLSDRFSAERPKGSFSTLEIQRTEQGDSAMYLCASSYTGNYGYTFGSGTRLTVV.

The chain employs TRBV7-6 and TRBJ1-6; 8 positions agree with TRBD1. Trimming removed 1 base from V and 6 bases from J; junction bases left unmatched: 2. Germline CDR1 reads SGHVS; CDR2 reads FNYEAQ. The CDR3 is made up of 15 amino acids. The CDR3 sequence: CASSLGDRINSPLHF. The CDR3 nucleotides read TGTGCCAGCAGCTTAGGGGACAGGATTAATTCACCCCTCCACTTT.

The CDR3 here is CASSREGGLNEQFF. For the CDR3, the DNA is TGTGCCAGCAGCAGGGAAGGAGGGCTGAATGAGCAGTTCTTC. The chain joins TRBV5-4 to TRBJ2-1; TRBD2 is a possible D gene (6 bases). From germline, CDR1 is SGHNT and CDR2 YYREEE (reference sequence). The CDR3 is 14 residues long. Trimming left V 4 bases short and J 7 bases short, with 15 bases between.

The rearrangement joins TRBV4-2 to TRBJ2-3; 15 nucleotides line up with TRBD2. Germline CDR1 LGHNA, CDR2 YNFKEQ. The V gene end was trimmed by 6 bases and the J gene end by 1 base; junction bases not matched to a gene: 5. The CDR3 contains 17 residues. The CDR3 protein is CASRRTSGGAGTDTQYF. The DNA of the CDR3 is TGTGCCAGCAGGCGGACTAGCGGGGGGGCCGGCACAGATACGCAGTATTTT.

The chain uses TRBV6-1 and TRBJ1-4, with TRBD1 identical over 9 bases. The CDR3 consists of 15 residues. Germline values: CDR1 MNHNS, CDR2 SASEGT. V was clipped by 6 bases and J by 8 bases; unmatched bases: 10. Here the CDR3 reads CASSVTGGRGEKLFF. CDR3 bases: TGTGCCAGCAGCGTCACAGGGGGCAGGGGAGAAAAACTGTTTTTT.

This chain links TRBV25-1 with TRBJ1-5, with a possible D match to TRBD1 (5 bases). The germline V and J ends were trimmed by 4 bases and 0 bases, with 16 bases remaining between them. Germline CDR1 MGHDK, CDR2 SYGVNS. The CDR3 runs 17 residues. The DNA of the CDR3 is TGTGCCAGCAGTGGTTTCGGGACGGCCTATAGCAATCAGCCCCAGCATTTT. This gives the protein CASSGFGTAYSNQPQHF.

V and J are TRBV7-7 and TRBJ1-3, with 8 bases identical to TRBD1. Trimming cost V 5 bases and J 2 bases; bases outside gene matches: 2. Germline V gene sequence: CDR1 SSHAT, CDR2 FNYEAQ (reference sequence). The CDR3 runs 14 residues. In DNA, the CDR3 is TGTGCCAGCAGCCAGACAGGGGCTGGAAACACCATATATTTT. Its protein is CASSQTGAGNTIYF.